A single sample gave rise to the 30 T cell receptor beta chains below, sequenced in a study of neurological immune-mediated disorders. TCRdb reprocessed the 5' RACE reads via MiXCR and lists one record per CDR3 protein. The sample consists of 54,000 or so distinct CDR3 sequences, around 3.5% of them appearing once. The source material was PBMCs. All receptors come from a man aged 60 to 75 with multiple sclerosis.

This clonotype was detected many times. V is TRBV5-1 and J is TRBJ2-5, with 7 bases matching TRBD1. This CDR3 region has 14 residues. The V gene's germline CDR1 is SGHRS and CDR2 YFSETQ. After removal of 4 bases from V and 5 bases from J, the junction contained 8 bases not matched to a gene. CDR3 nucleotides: TGCGCCAGCAGCCTCCGAGGGGGCGGCGAGACCCAGTACTTC. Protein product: CASSLRGGGETQYF.

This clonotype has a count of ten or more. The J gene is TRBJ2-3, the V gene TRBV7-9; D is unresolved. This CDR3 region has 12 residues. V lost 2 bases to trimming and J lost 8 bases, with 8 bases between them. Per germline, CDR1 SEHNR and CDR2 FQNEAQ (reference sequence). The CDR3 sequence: CASSLLGATQYF. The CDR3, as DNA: TGTGCCAGCAGCTTACTAGGAGCTACGCAGTATTTT.

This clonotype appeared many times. The CDR3 protein is CASSYSPTGANTEAFF. The CDR3 DNA sequence: TGTGCCAGCAGTTACTCGCCGACAGGGGCCAACACTGAAGCTTTCTTT. The chain recombines TRBV6-5 with TRBJ1-1; TRBD1 matches 8 bases. Germline V lookup: CDR1 MNHEY, CDR2 SVGAGI. The V and J ends lost 0 bases and 2 bases, in that order; junction bases with no gene match: 5. The CDR3 runs 16 residues.

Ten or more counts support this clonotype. The CDR3 region has the DNA TGTGCCAGCAGCGCCTTGACCCCGGGTGGCTACACCTTC. Protein: CASSALTPGGYTF. The chain employs TRBV9 and TRBJ1-2; D not certain. In germline, CDR1 is SGDLS, CDR2 YYNGEE. V lost 3 bases to trimming and J lost 7 bases, with 13 bases between them. The CDR3 is 13 residues long. Supplemented by reference TRBV9 and TRBJ1-2, the full variable domain reads DSGVTQTPKHLITATGQRVTLRCSPRSGDLSVYWYQQSLDQGLQFLIQYYNGEERAKGNILERFSAQQFPDLHSELNLSSLELGDSALYFCASSALTPGGYTFGSGTRLTVV.

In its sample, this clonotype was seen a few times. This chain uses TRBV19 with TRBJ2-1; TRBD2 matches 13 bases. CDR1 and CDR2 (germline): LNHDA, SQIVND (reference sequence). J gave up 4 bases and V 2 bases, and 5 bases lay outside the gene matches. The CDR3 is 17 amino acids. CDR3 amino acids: CASSIRTSGRDYNEQFF. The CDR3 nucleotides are TGTGCCAGTAGTATAAGAACTAGCGGGAGGGATTACAATGAGCAGTTCTTC.

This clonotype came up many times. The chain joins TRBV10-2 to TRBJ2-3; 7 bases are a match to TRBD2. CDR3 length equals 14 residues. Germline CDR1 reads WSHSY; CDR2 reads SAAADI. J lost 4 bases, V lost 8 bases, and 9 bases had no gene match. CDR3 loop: CASGGEGVSDTQYF. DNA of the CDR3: TGCGCCAGCGGGGGGGAGGGAGTCTCAGATACGCAGTATTTT.

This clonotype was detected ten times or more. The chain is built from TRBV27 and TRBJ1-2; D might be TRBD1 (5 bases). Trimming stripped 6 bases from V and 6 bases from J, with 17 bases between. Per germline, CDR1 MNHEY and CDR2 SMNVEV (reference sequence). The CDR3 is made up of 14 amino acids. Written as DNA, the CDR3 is TGTGCCAGCAGAAAAAATCAGGGTAGCCATGGCTACACCTTC. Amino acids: CASRKNQGSHGYTF.

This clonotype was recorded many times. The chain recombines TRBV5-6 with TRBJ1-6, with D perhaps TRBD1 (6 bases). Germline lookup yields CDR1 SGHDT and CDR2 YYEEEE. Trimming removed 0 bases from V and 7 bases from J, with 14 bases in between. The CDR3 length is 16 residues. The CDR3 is CASSLGGGLLNSPLHF. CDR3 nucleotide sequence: TGTGCCAGCAGCTTGGGAGGGGGACTATTGAATTCACCCCTCCACTTT.

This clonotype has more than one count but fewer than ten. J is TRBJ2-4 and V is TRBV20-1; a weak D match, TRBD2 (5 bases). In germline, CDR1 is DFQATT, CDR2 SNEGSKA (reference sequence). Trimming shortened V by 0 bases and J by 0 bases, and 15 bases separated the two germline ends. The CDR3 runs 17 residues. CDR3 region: CSARDYQAAGAKNIQYF. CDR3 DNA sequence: TGCAGTGCTAGAGACTATCAAGCGGCGGGAGCCAAAAACATTCAGTACTTC.

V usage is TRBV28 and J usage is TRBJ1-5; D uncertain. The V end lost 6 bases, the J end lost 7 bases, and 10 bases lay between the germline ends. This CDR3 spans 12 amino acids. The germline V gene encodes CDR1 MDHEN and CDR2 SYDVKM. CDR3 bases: TGTGCCAGCAGCCAACTAGTACAGCCCCAGCATTTT. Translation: CASSQLVQPQHF.

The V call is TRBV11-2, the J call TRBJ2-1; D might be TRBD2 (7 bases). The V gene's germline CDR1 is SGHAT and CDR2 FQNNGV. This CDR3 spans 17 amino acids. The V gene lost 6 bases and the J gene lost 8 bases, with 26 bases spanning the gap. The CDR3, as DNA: TGTGCCAGCAGATGGGGGCGCGGGGGTATAGGGGTCCATGAGCAGTTCTTC. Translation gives CASRWGRGGIGVHEQFF.

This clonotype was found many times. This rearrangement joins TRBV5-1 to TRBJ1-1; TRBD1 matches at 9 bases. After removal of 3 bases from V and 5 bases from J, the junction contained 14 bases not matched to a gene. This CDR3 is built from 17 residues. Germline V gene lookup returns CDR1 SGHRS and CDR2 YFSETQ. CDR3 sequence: CASSSAETGGLGTEAFF. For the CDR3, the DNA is TGCGCCAGCAGCTCGGCGGAAACAGGGGGCTTAGGGACTGAAGCTTTCTTT.

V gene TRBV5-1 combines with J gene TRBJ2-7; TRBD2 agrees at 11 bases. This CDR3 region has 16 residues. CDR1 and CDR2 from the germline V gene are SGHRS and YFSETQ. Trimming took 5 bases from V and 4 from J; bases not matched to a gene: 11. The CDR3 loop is CASRPDSGGASYEQYF. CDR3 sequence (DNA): TGCGCCAGCAGACCTGATAGCGGGGGGGCTTCATACGAGCAGTACTTC.

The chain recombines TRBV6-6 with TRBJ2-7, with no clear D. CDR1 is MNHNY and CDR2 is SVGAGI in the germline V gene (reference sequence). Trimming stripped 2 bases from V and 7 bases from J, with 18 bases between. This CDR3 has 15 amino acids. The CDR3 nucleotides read TGTGCCAGCAGTTACACCGACGGGCTCGGGTTAGAGCAGTACTTC. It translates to CASSYTDGLGLEQYF.

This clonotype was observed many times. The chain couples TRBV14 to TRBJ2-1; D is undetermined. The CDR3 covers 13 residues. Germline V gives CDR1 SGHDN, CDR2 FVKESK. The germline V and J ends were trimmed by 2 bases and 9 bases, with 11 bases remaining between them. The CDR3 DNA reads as TGTGCCAGCAGCCAAAGGGCGAGCTTTGAGCAGTTCTTC. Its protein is CASSQRASFEQFF.

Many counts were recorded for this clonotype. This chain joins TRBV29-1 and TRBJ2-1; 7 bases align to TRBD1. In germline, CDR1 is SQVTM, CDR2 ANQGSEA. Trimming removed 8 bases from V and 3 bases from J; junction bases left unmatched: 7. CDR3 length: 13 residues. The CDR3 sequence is CSSRDSHYNEQFF. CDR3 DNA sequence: TGCAGCTCCCGGGACAGCCACTACAATGAGCAGTTCTTC.

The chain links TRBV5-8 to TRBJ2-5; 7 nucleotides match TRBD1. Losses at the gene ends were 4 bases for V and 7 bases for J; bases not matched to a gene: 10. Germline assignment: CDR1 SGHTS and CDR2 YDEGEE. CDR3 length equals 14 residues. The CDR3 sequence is CASSRGTAEGTQYF. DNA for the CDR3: TGTGCCAGCAGCAGGGGGACAGCCGAAGGGACCCAGTACTTC.

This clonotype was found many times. CDR3 DNA sequence: TGTGCCAGCAGTGAAACCGGGGGTAGCAATCAGCCCCAGCATTTT. It specifies CASSETGGSNQPQHF. V gene TRBV2 combines with J gene TRBJ1-5, with a possible D match to TRBD1 (5 bases). Between the trimmed V and J ends, which lost 2 bases and 0 bases, there was a span of 8 bases. Germline V CDR1 and CDR2: SNHLY, FYNNEI. CDR3 length equals 15 residues.

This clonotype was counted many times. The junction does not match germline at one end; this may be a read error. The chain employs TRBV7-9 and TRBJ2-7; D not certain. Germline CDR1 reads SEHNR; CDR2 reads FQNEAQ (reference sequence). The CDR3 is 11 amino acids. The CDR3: CASNLVSGPYF. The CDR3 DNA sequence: TGTGCCAGCAACTTAGTATCAGGTCCCTACTTC.

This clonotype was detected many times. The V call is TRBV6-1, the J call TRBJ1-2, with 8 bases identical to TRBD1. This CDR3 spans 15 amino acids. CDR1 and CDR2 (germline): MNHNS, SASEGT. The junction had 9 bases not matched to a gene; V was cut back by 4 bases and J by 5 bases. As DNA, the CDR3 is TGTGCCAGCAGTGCCCAGGGGGCTGGAACATATGGCTACACCTTC. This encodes CASSAQGAGTYGYTF.

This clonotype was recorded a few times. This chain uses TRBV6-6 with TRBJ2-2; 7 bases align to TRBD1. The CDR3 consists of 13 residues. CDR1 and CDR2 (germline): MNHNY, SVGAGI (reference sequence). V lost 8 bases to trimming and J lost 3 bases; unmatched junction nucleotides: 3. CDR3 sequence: CASVQGDTGELFF. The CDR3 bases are TGTGCCAGCGTGCAGGGGGACACCGGGGAGCTGTTTTTT.

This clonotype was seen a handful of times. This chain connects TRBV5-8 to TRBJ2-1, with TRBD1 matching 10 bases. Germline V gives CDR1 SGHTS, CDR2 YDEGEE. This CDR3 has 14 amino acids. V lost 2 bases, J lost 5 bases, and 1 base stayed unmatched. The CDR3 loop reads CASSLGQGDNEQFF. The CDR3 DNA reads TGTGCCAGCAGCTTAGGACAGGGGGACAATGAGCAGTTCTTC.

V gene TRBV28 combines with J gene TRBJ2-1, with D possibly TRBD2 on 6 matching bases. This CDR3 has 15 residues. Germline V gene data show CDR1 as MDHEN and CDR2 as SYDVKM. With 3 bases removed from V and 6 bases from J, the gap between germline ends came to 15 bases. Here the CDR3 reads CASSFSLAPRNEQFF. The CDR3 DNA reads TGTGCCAGCAGTTTCTCCCTAGCGCCTCGCAATGAGCAGTTCTTC.

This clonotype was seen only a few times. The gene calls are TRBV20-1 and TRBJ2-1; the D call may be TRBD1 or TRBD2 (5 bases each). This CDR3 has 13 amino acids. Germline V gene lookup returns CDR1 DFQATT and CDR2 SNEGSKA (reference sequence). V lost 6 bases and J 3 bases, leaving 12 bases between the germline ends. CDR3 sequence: CSAPGTFYNEQFF. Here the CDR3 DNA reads TGCAGTGCCCCCGGGACGTTCTACAATGAGCAGTTCTTC.

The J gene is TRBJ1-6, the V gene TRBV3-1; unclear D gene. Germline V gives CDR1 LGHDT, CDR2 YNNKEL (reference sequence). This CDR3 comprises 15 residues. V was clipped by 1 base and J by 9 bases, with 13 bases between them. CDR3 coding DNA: TGTGCCAGCAGCCAAGGGGAGGGTCATAGTTCACCCCTCCACTTT. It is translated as CASSQGEGHSSPLHF.

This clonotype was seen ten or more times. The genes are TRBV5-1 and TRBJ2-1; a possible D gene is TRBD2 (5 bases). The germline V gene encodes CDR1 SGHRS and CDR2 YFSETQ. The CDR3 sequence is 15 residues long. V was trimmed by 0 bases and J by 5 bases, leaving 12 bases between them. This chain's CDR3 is CASSLDGIRDNEQFF. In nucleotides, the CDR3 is TGCGCCAGCAGCTTGGACGGGATAAGAGACAATGAGCAGTTCTTC. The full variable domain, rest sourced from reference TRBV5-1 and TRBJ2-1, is KAGVTQTPRYLIKTRGQQVTLSCSPISGHRSVSWYQQTPGQGLQFLFEYFSETQRNKGNFPGRFSGRQFSNSRSEMNVSTLELGDSALYLCASSLDGIRDNEQFFGPGTRLTVL.

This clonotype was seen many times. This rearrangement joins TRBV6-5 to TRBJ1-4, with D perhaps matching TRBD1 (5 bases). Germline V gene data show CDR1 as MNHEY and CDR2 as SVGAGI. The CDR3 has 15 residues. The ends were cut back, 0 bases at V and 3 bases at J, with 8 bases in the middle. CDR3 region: CASSYSGRANEKLFF. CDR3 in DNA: TGTGCCAGCAGTTACTCGGGCAGGGCTAATGAAAAACTGTTTTTT.

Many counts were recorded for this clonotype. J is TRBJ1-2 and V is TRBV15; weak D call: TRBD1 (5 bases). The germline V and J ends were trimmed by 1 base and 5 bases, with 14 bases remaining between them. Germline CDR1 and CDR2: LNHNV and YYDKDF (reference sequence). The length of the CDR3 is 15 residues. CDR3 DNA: TGTGCCACCAGCAGAGGGGAACCTAGGGGTTATGGCTACACCTTC. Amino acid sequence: CATSRGEPRGYGYTF. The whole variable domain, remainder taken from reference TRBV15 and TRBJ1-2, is DAMVIQNPRYQVTQFGKPVTLSCSQTLNHNVMYWYQQKSSQAPKLLFHYYDKDFNNEADTPDNFQSRRPNTSFCFLDIRSPGLGDTAMYLCATSRGEPRGYGYTFGSGTRLTVV.

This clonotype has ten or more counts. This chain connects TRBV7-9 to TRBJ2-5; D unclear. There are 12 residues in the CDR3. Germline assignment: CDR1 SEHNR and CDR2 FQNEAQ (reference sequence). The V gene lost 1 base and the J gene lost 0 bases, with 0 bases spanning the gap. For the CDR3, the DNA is TGTGCCAGCAGCTTAGACCAAGAGACCCAGTACTTC. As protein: CASSLDQETQYF.

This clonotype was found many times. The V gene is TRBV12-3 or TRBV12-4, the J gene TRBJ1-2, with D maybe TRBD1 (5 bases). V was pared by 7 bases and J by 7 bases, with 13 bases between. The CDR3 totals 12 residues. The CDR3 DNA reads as TGTGCCAGCACCTTAGGGGTTAGTGGCTACACCTTC. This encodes CASTLGVSGYTF.